This entry features one T cell receptor (beta chain) sequence. The sample originates from a study of blood T cell repertoires in COVID-19. Study overall: Collection of acute and convalescent COVID-19 samples took place in the United States, Italy and Spain. Nucleic acid was either cDNA or gDNA, and it came from T cells, B-cell-depleted T cells, or PBMCs.

This CDR3 is 14 amino acids long. Germline assignment: CDR1 MNHEY and CDR2 SVGAGI. Losses at the gene ends were 7 bases for V and 10 bases for J; bases not matched to a gene: 6. The authors' processing: Researchers report that nucleated cell counts were estimated from reference gene primer amplification. Produced via immunoSEQ multiplex PCR; TCRdb's table is partial and in-frame only. V and J calls and clone size are as listed in that table; D and trimming were resolved from the DNA. The sample carries 250,000 to 300,000 clones, around 90% recorded once. The sample was peripheral blood. This chain uses TRBV6-5 with TRBJ2-1; 14 nucleotides align to TRBD2. This TCR derives from a middle-aged woman with acute or convalescent COVID-19. CDR3 region: CASIRTSGGPEQFF. The CDR3 bases are TGTGCCAGCATCAGGACTAGCGGGGGGCCGGAGCAGTTCTTC.